This entry lists 24 T cell receptor beta chains sequenced from one sample in a study of cytomegalovirus exposure and HLA in healthy donors. The PCR ran on 60 Vbeta and 13 Jbeta primers. Method: immunoSEQ multiplex PCR; TCRdb's copy keeps in-frame clones and lacks some. The sample includes 95,000 to 150,000 clones, 65% to 80% of them seen just once. Specimen: PBMCs. These receptor sequences come from a woman between 35 and 50 years old in good health and CMV-seropositive.

This clone has more than one count but fewer than ten. This chain connects TRBV7-2 to TRBJ2-6; D remains unclear. Germline values: CDR1 SGHTA, CDR2 FQGNSA. This CDR3 has 13 amino acids. Trimming stripped 4 bases from V and 4 bases from J, with 5 bases between. The CDR3 is CASSYLGANVLTF. In DNA form, the CDR3 reads TGTGCCAGCAGCTATCTCGGGGCCAACGTCCTGACTTTC.

The chain is built from TRBV27 and TRBJ2-6; D unresolved. Trimming pared 1 base from V and 0 bases from J, leaving 7 bases between. Germline loops: CDR1 MNHEY, CDR2 SMNVEV (reference sequence). There are 16 residues in the CDR3. This chain's CDR3 is CASSLYSLSGANVLTF. The CDR3 DNA follows: TGTGCCAGCAGTTTATACAGTCTCTCTGGGGCCAACGTCCTGACTTTC.

The CDR3 coding sequence is TGCGCCAGCAATCCGGGACTAGCGGGAGTTTATGATACGCAGTATTTT. Its protein is CASNPGLAGVYDTQYF. This rearrangement joins TRBV5-1 to TRBJ2-3, with 14 bases lining up with TRBD2. From germline, CDR1 is SGHRS and CDR2 YFSETQ. V trimming: 6 bases; J trimming: 6 bases; junction bases outside the gene matches: 9. The CDR3 totals 16 residues.

V gene TRBV27 combines with J gene TRBJ1-2, with 9 bases aligning to TRBD1. CDR3 length: 19 amino acids. The V segment lost 7 bases and the J segment 7 bases; nucleotides outside the gene matches: 25. Germline V gene sequence: CDR1 MNHEY, CDR2 SMNVEV (reference sequence). The DNA for the CDR3 is TGTGCCAGCACGGTCGGGGGACAGGGTCTGGCGGGGCCCCTTGGTGGCTACACCTTC. This codes for CASTVGGQGLAGPLGGYTF.

The chain joins TRBV29-1 to TRBJ2-3; TRBD2 agrees at 10 bases. This CDR3 spans 16 amino acids. Germline V gene data show CDR1 as SQVTM and CDR2 as ANQGSEA. V shed 5 bases and J 1 base; nucleotides not matched to a gene: 9. The CDR3 region has the DNA TGCAGCGTTCCAAGCTTTACTAGCGGGGGCACAGATACGCAGTATTTT. The encoded protein is CSVPSFTSGGTDTQYF.

The chain combines TRBV6-5 with TRBJ1-1, with 7 bases fitting TRBD1. Germline V gene lookup returns CDR1 MNHEY and CDR2 SVGAGI. The ends lost 7 bases at V and 0 bases at J; junction bases unmatched: 8. This CDR3 spans 15 amino acids. The CDR3 DNA is TGTGCCAGCATCCCCGGACAGGCCCTGAACACTGAAGCTTTCTTT. It yields the protein CASIPGQALNTEAFF.

The rearrangement joins TRBV10-3 to TRBJ2-5, with D possibly TRBD1 on 5 matching bases. The V end was cut by 4 bases, the J end by 3 bases, with 9 bases between. This CDR3 has 13 amino acids. Germline V gene lookup returns CDR1 ENHRY and CDR2 SYGVKD. The CDR3 region has the DNA TGTGCCATCAGTGGACAGCTAGAAGAGACCCAGTACTTC. This sequence encodes CAISGQLEETQYF.

This chain uses TRBV5-4 with TRBJ2-5; 8 bases line up with TRBD1. There are 14 residues in the CDR3. Germline CDR1 is SGHNT and CDR2 is YYREEE (reference sequence). The V segment lost 2 bases and the J segment 5 bases; nucleotides outside the gene matches: 5. The CDR3 nucleotides read TGTGCCAGCAGCTTACAGGGGGTTAGCGAGACCCAGTACTTC. This gives the protein CASSLQGVSETQYF.

This clone was observed a handful of times. The V call is TRBV5-8, the J call TRBJ1-1; TRBD1 agrees at 8 bases. Per the germline V gene, CDR1 is SGHTS and CDR2 is YDEGEE. There are 14 residues in the CDR3. The J segment lost 3 bases and the V segment lost 2 bases, leaving 3 bases of the junction unmatched. The CDR3 region is CASSFGQGDTEAFF. DNA for the CDR3: TGTGCCAGCAGCTTTGGACAGGGTGACACTGAAGCTTTCTTT.

The chain recombines TRBV5-6 with TRBJ2-1; TRBD2 aligns across 7 bases. Germline-derived CDR1 and CDR2 are SGHDT and YYEEEE. The CDR3 extends over 16 amino acids. The junction had 8 bases not matched to a gene; V was cut back by 0 bases and J by 5 bases. CDR3 coding DNA: TGTGCCAGCAGCTTGGGGGCTAGCGGACTGAACAATGAGCAGTTCTTC. Protein sequence: CASSLGASGLNNEQFF. The entire variable domain, with the rest obtained from reference TRBV5-6 and TRBJ2-1, is as follows: DAGVTQSPTHLIKTRGQQVTLRCSPKSGHDTVSWYQQALGQGPQFIFQYYEEEERQRGNFPDRFSGHQFPNYSSELNVNALLLGDSALYLCASSLGASGLNNEQFFGPGTRLTVL.

To note about this clone: A junction end diverges from the germline sequence, so it may reflect a read error. The identical CDR3 is also encoded by other nucleotide sequences in the sample. CDR3 sequence: CSVPFGGNTEAFF. In nucleotides, the CDR3 is TGCAGCGTCCCGTTCGGGGGGAACACTGAGGCTTTCTTT. This chain links TRBV29-1 with TRBJ1-1; the D gene is possibly TRBD1 (5 bases). Germline-derived CDR1 and CDR2 are SQVTM and ANQGSEA. There are 13 residues in the CDR3.

The rearrangement uses TRBV9 and TRBJ2-1, with TRBD2 as a possible D gene (6 bases). This CDR3 is 14 amino acids long. The V gene's germline CDR1 is SGDLS and CDR2 YYNGEE. Deletions cut 4 bases from V and 4 bases from J, with 12 bases between. The CDR3 sequence is CASSPLGGYNEQFF. The CDR3 region has the DNA TGTGCCAGCAGCCCGCTGGGGGGATACAATGAGCAGTTCTTC.

The V and J genes are TRBV4-2 and TRBJ2-2, with no clear D. The CDR3 runs to 16 residues. V was shortened by 4 bases and J by 1 base, with 13 bases between the two germline ends. Germline assignment: CDR1 LGHNA and CDR2 YNFKEQ. CDR3 sequence (DNA): TGTGCCAGCAGCCTCAAGTCGTCGCGGAACACCGGGGAGCTGTTTTTT. Its translation is CASSLKSSRNTGELFF.

J is TRBJ1-5 and V is TRBV28; 9 nucleotides align to TRBD1. CDR3 size: 16 residues. The V segment lost 4 bases and the J segment 4 bases; nucleotides outside the gene matches: 8. Germline CDR1 reads MDHEN; CDR2 reads SYDVKM. The CDR3 DNA reads as TGTGCCAGCAGTTCCGGGACAGGGAGTCGAAATCAGCCCCAGCATTTT. Translating it yields CASSSGTGSRNQPQHF. The full variable domain, with the rest looked up from reference TRBV28 and TRBJ1-5, is DVKVTQSSRYLVKRTGEKVFLECVQDMDHENMFWYRQDPGLGLRLIYFSYDVKMKEKGDIPEGYSVSREKKERFSLILESASTNQTSMYLCASSSGTGSRNQPQHFGDGTRLSIL.

CDR3 bases: TGTGCCAGCACCCTCCCCGGGAACACTGAAGCTTTCTTT. This sequence encodes CASTLPGNTEAFF. The chain recombines TRBV5-4 with TRBJ1-1; D is uncertain. The CDR3 sequence is 13 residues long. V lost 6 bases and J lost 1, with 10 bases in between. Germline assignment: CDR1 SGHNT and CDR2 YYREEE (reference sequence).

The chain has TRBV30 and TRBJ2-5; a weak D match, TRBD2 (7 bases). CDR3 length: 15 amino acids. V was pared by 4 bases and J by 2 bases, with 17 bases between. CDR1 is GTSNPN and CDR2 is SVGIG in the germline V gene (reference sequence). The CDR3 loop is CAWTLTGGPQETQYF. As DNA, the CDR3 is TGTGCCTGGACCCTAACCGGGGGGCCTCAAGAGACCCAGTACTTC.

This sequence joins TRBV28 and TRBJ2-7; 7 positions match TRBD2. The CDR3 sequence is 17 residues long. The J segment lost 2 bases and the V segment lost 9 bases, leaving 19 bases of the junction unmatched. Germline V gene data show CDR1 as MDHEN and CDR2 as SYDVKM. CDR3 nucleotide sequence: TGTGCCAGTCGAACCCTTTTCGGGGGGACCTCCCCCTACGAGCAGTACTTC. It translates to CASRTLFGGTSPYEQYF.

The V and J genes are TRBV30 and TRBJ2-2; D not certain. CDR3 length: 12 residues. The germline V gene encodes CDR1 GTSNPN and CDR2 SVGIG (reference sequence). V was clipped by 2 bases and J by 6 bases, with 7 bases between them. CDR3 loop: CAWSSPPGELFF. CDR3 nucleotides: TGTGCCTGGAGTAGCCCCCCCGGGGAGCTGTTTTTT.

This chain links TRBV7-2 with TRBJ2-5; D gene unclear. Deletions cut 0 bases from V and 1 base from J, with 9 bases between. The CDR3 is 15 residues long. Germline CDR1 reads SGHTA; CDR2 reads FQGNSA. CDR3 amino acids: CASSLAVSSQETQYF. Here the CDR3 DNA reads TGTGCCAGCAGCTTAGCGGTTAGCAGCCAAGAGACCCAGTACTTC.

The chain employs TRBV9 and TRBJ1-4, with 9 nucleotides matching TRBD1. Looked up from germline, CDR1 is SGDLS and CDR2 is YYNGEE. Germline trimming cut 1 base from V and 7 bases from J; bases unmatched to any gene: 5. CDR3 length: 15 residues. The CDR3: CASSVRQGVGEKLFF. The CDR3 DNA is TGTGCCAGCAGCGTAAGACAGGGGGTTGGTGAAAAACTGTTTTTT.

This clone was detected only once. This chain connects TRBV9 to TRBJ2-5, with 8 nucleotides matching TRBD1. CDR3 length: 14 amino acids. Germline V gene data show CDR1 as SGDLS and CDR2 as YYNGEE. V was pared by 4 bases and J by 4 bases, with 6 bases of the junction left unmatched. CDR3 sequence reads: CASSPWTGIETQYF. CDR3 nucleotide sequence: TGTGCCAGCAGCCCGTGGACAGGGATAGAGACCCAGTACTTC.

The chain links TRBV6-5 to TRBJ2-2, with a weak D call TRBD2 (5 bases). This CDR3 spans 14 amino acids. Trimming took 8 bases from V and 6 from J, leaving 16 bases between them. Germline values: CDR1 MNHEY, CDR2 SVGAGI. Here the CDR3 reads CASFLGEGSGELFF. The CDR3 bases are TGTGCCAGCTTTCTGGGTGAGGGTTCCGGGGAGCTGTTTTTT.

In DNA, the CDR3 is TGTGCCAGCAGTGACCCCAGGGACAGCGCCTACGAGCAGTACTTC. It encodes CASSDPRDSAYEQYF. The V call is TRBV2, the J call TRBJ2-7; 7 nucleotides match TRBD1. Germline V gives CDR1 SNHLY, CDR2 FYNNEI. CDR3 length equals 15 residues. J was trimmed by 2 bases and V by 3 bases; bases with no gene match: 7. Using reference TRBV2 and TRBJ2-7 for the parts outside the CDR3, the full variable domain is EPEVTQTPSHQVTQMGQEVILRCVPISNHLYFYWYRQILGQKVEFLVSFYNNEISEKSEIFDDQFSVERPDGSNFTLKIRSTKLEDSAMYFCASSDPRDSAYEQYFGPGTRLTVT.

The rearrangement links TRBV27 to TRBJ2-1; D may be TRBD2 (5 bases). The germline V and J ends were trimmed by 5 bases and 3 bases, with 14 bases remaining between them. Germline V gives CDR1 MNHEY, CDR2 SMNVEV (reference sequence). This CDR3 comprises 15 residues. The CDR3 DNA reads as TGTGCCAGCAGTAACGGCCTTGGAGGCTACAATGAGCAGTTCTTC. This encodes CASSNGLGGYNEQFF.